Sequencing of this TCR beta chain was carried out in a study of T cells after yellow fever vaccination. Trimming cost V 0 bases and J 8 bases; bases outside gene matches: 12. CDR3 length: 17 residues. The V gene's germline CDR1 is MNHEY and CDR2 SMNVEV (reference sequence). TCRdb re-derived calls from the 5' RACE reads in MiXCR, one entry per CDR3 protein. The table includes hundreds of thousands of distinct CDR3 sequences, around a tenth detected once. Material: PBMCs, obtained on the day of the first yellow fever vaccination. J is TRBJ2-3 and V is TRBV27; 9 nucleotides line up with TRBD1. The TCR originated in a man younger than 30 who received the YFV17D yellow fever vaccine. The CDR3 region is CASSLSGRDRDVGTQYF. CDR3 in DNA: TGTGCCAGCAGTTTATCTGGCCGGGACAGGGACGTCGGTACGCAGTATTTT.